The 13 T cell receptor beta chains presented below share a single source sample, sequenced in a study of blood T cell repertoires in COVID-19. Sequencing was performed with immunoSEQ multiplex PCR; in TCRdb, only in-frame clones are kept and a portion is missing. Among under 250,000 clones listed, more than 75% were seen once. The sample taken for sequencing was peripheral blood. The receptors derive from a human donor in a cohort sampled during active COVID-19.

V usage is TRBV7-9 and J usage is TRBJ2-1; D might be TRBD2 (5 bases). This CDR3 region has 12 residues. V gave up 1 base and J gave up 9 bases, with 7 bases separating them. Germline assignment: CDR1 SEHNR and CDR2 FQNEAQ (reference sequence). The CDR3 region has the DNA TGTGCCAGCAGCTTAGGAGGGCGTGAGCAGTTCTTC. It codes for CASSLGGREQFF. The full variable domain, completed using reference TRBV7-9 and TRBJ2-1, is DTGVSQNPRHKITKRGQNVTFRCDPISEHNRLYWYRQTLGQGPEFLTYFQNEAQLEKSRLLSDRFSAERPKGSFSTLEIQRTEQGDSAMYLCASSLGGREQFFGPGTRLTVL.

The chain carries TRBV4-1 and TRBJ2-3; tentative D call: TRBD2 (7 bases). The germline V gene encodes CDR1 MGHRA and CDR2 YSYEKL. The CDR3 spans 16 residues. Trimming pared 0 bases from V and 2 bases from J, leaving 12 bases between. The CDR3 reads CASSQDLGGLTDTQYF. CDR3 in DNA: TGCGCCAGCAGCCAAGACTTGGGGGGGCTCACAGATACGCAGTATTTT.

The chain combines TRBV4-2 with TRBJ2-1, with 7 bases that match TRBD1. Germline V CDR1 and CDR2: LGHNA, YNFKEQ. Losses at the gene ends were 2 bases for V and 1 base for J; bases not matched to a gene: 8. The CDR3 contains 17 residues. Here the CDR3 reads CASSQSHDRASYNEQFF. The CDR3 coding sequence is TGTGCCAGCAGCCAATCCCATGACAGGGCTTCCTACAATGAGCAGTTCTTC.

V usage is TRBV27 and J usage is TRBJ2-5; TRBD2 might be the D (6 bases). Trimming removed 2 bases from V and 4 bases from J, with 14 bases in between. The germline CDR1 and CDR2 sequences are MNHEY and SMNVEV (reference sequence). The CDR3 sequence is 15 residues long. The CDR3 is CASSLMGGPPETQYF. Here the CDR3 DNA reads TGTGCCAGCAGTTTAATGGGAGGCCCTCCAGAGACCCAGTACTTC.

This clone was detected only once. The CDR3 nucleotides are TGTGCCAGCAGTTTAGGGGGCCCCATTGGGGAGACCCAGTACTTC. The encoded protein is CASSLGGPIGETQYF. The V call is TRBV28, the J call TRBJ2-5; D possibly corresponds to TRBD1 (6 bases). Per germline, CDR1 MDHEN and CDR2 SYDVKM. The V end was cut by 2 bases, the J end by 5 bases, with 15 bases between. The CDR3 spans 15 residues.

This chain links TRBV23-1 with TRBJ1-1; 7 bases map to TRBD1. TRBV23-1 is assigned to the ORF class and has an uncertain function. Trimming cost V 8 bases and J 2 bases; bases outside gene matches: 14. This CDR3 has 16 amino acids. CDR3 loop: CASPPKGDRSNTEAFF. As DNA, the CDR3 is TGCGCCAGCCCCCCCAAAGGGGACAGATCTAACACTGAAGCTTTCTTT.

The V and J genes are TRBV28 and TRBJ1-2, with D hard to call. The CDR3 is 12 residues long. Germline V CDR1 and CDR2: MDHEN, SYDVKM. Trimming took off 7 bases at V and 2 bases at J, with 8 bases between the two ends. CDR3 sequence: CASNGGNYGYTF. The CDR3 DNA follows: TGTGCCAGCAACGGAGGGAACTATGGCTACACCTTC.

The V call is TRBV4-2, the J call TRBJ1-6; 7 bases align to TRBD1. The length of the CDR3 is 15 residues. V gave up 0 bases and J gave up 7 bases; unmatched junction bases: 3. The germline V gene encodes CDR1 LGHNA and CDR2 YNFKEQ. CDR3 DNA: TGTGCCAGCAGCCAAGACTGGGACAGCAATTCACCCCTCCACTTT. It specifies CASSQDWDSNSPLHF.

CDR3 sequence: CASSLTEQWPPLHF. Here the CDR3 DNA reads TGTGCCAGCAGTTTAACGGAACAGTGGCCACCCCTCCACTTT. This sequence joins TRBV27 and TRBJ1-6, with unresolved D. Germline CDR1 is MNHEY and CDR2 is SMNVEV (reference sequence). The V and J ends lost 2 bases and 11 bases respectively, with 13 bases between them. The CDR3 runs to 14 residues.

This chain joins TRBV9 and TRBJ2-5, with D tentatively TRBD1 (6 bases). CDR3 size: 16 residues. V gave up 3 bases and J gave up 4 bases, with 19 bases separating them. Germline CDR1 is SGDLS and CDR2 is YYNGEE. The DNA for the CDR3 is TGTGCCAGCAGCGAGGGGTCAGGGGCGTTAGGAGAGACCCAGTACTTC. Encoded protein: CASSEGSGALGETQYF.

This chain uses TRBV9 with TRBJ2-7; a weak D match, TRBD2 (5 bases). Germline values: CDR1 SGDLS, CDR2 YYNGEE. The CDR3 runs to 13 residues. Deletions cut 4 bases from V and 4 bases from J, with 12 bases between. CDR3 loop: CASSLIEGYEQYF. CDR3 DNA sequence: TGTGCCAGCAGCCTAATAGAGGGTTACGAGCAGTACTTC. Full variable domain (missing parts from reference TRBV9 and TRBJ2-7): DSGVTQTPKHLITATGQRVTLRCSPRSGDLSVYWYQQSLDQGLQFLIQYYNGEERAKGNILERFSAQQFPDLHSELNLSSLELGDSALYFCASSLIEGYEQYFGPGTRLTVT.

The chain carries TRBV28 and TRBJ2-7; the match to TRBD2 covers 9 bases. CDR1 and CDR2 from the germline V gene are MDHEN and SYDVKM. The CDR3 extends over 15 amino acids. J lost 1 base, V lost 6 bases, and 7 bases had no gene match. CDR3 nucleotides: TGTGCCAGCAGCGCATTAGCGGGAGAATCCTACGAGCAGTACTTC. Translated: CASSALAGESYEQYF.

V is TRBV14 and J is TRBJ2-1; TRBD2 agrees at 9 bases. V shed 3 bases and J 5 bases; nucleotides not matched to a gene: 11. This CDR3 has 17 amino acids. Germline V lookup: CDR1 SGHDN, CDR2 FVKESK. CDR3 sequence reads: CASSQLWREGPDNEQFF. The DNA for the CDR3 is TGTGCCAGCAGCCAGCTTTGGCGGGAGGGCCCAGACAATGAGCAGTTCTTC.